The source of this T cell receptor beta chain is a study of cytotoxic CD8 clonotypes in ibrutinib-treated CLL. Clones were read by immunoSEQ multiplex PCR, and TCRdb kept only the in-frame ones, dropping some. The repertoire has about 70,000 clones, 90% of them found once; the top ten carry under 4%. The CDR3 length is 16 residues. In germline, CDR1 is LGHNA, CDR2 YNFKEQ. The trim removed 4 bases at V and 4 bases at J, leaving 9 bases unmatched. The starting material was PBMCs, obtained after 12 months of ibrutinib treatment. The TCR was taken from a human donor with chronic lymphocytic leukemia. This chain joins TRBV4-2 and TRBJ1-1, with 10 bases lining up with TRBD1. The CDR3 here is CASSLDWTGGITEAFF. Written as DNA, the CDR3 is TGTGCCAGCAGCCTTGACTGGACAGGGGGTATCACTGAAGCTTTCTTT.